The clone carrying this TCR beta chain was counted a few times. Profiled with immunoSEQ multiplex PCR; TCRdb holds only in-frame clones, not every one. The sample consists of roughly 61,000 clones, about 90% of them appearing once. The data belong to a study of blood T cell repertoires in COVID-19. Sequencing was performed on peripheral blood. This clonotype was obtained from a man in his 60s with acute or convalescent COVID-19.

As DNA, the CDR3 is TGTGCCAGCAGTTACCCGGACGGGATCGGCACCGGGGAGCTGTTTTTT. It is translated as CASSYPDGIGTGELFF. The chain carries TRBV6-5 and TRBJ2-2; TRBD2 might be the D (5 bases). The CDR3 length is 16 residues. Trimming took off 2 bases at V and 4 bases at J, with 14 bases between the two ends. CDR1 MNHEY and CDR2 SVGAGI come from the germline V gene.